This TCR beta chain was recorded in a study of blood T cell repertoires in COVID-19. Study overall: From the United States, Italy and Spain came samples of acute and convalescent COVID-19. PBMCs, B-cell-depleted T cells, or T cells provided the cDNA or gDNA that made up the material.

Per the authors' pipeline: Amplification of reference gene primers provided the estimated nucleated cell counts. Measured with immunoSEQ multiplex PCR; TCRdb has only the in-frame clones, and not every one. The V and J calls and clone size were taken over from that table, and D and trimming were inferred from the DNA. Of about 83,000 clones listed, approximately 88% are singletons. The receptor comes from a man aged 60 to 75 with acute or convalescent COVID-19. Sample: peripheral blood.

CDR3 region: CASSLVYRSNYGYTF. The CDR3 DNA follows: TGTGCCAGCAGCTTGGTTTATCGGTCGAACTATGGCTACACCTTC. The chain carries TRBV7-2 and TRBJ1-2; D is unresolved. This CDR3 spans 15 amino acids. Deletions cut 3 bases from V and 2 bases from J, with 13 bases between. Germline CDR1 reads SGHTA; CDR2 reads FQGNSA.